This T cell receptor beta chain is drawn from a study of beta chain features in type 1 diabetes. General study points: Type 1 diabetes patients showed fewer insertions and more deletions at VDJ junctions. Shortening of TCRB CDR3s, moderate but significant, appeared in all four CD4+ subsets of Type 1 diabetes patients. Researchers caution that PCR might favor shorter templates, equally among patients and controls. Patients' naive, central memory and Treg TCRB repertoires seemed closer to one another than those of healthy donors.

Germline trimming cut 8 bases from V and 0 bases from J; bases unmatched to any gene: 3. The germline CDR1 and CDR2 sequences are MNHEY and SVGAGI. The CDR3 spans 13 residues. Of the isolated RNA, all was reverse transcribed, and so the sequenced material was expressed TCRB transcripts. Data came from immunoSEQ multiplex PCR; TCRdb stores just in-frame clones and leaves some out. The sample consists of about 710,000 clones, 11% to 15% of them appearing once. As for this clone: Its antigen is undetermined.

The chain has TRBV6-5 and TRBJ2-5; 7 nucleotides align to TRBD2. The sequenced sample was naive CD4+ T cells from blood. This receptor was identified in a young man with type 1 diabetes. CDR3 loop: CASQRDYQETQYF. The DNA for the CDR3 is TGTGCCAGCCAGCGGGACTACCAAGAGACCCAGTACTTC.